This T cell receptor beta chain was captured in a study of memory CD4+ T cells and cytomegalovirus serostatus. TCRdb's table, derived via immunoSEQ multiplex PCR, lists solely in-frame clones and lacks some. Of fewer than 75,000 clones listed, 70% to 85% were seen once; the top ten hold more than 0.75%. CDR1 is MNHEY, CDR2 SVGAGI, per germline. V gave up 4 bases and J gave up 5 bases, with 6 bases separating them. The CDR3 contains 12 residues. The sort gate was single viable CD3+CD4+CD8-CD45RO+ cells for memory CD4+ T cells. The sequence derives from an adult in good health and CMV-seronegative. Input material: memory CD4+ T cells from blood. The chain carries TRBV6-5 and TRBJ1-3; D is uncertain. The CDR3 region has the DNA TGTGCCAGCAGTTCGTCAAGAAACACCATATATTTT. Amino acid sequence: CASSSSRNTIYF.